Below are 21 T cell receptor beta chains sequenced from a single sample in a study of CD8+ T cells in alopecia areata. Isolated RNA was reverse transcribed into cDNA used as the sequencing template. Here immunoSEQ multiplex PCR was the method, and the copy in TCRdb shows in-frame clones only, minus some. The sample includes about 200,000 clones, roughly three fifths of them seen just once. The source material was CD8+ T cells sorted from blood. The receptor set was obtained from a human donor in good health.

As to this clone: The same CDR3 arises from other DNA sequences in this sample as well. V gene TRBV29-1 combines with J gene TRBJ1-2; the D gene is possibly TRBD1 (6 bases). The CDR3 consists of 12 residues. V shed 2 bases and J shed 5 bases, with 9 bases lying between them. Germline V lookup: CDR1 SQVTM, CDR2 ANQGSEA. The CDR3 region has the DNA TGCAGCGTTGAAATCAGGGGATATGGCTACACCTTC. Amino acids: CSVEIRGYGYTF.

This chain joins TRBV5-6 and TRBJ2-5; 7 bases align to TRBD2. Unmatched junction bases numbered 18, after V lost 2 bases and J lost 5 bases. The CDR3 length is 18 residues. Germline lookup yields CDR1 SGHDT and CDR2 YYEEEE. The CDR3 reads CASSLALPSGPRGETQYF. In DNA form, the CDR3 reads TGTGCCAGCAGCTTAGCTCTTCCTAGCGGCCCAAGAGGGGAGACCCAGTACTTC.

This clone was found a few times. The V call is TRBV5-1, the J call TRBJ1-5; 7 bases match TRBD1. The CDR3 consists of 14 residues. Trimming at V came to 3 bases and at J to 9 bases, leaving 9 bases not matched to a gene. CDR1 and CDR2 from the germline V gene are SGHRS and YFSETQ. The CDR3 spells CASSSYRGPGPQHF. The CDR3 region has the DNA TGCGCCAGCAGCTCCTACAGGGGACCCGGGCCCCAGCATTTT.

In nucleotides, the CDR3 is TGTGCCAGCAGCTTAATAGGCATCTCCTACGAGCAGTACTTC. Its protein is CASSLIGISYEQYF. The chain combines TRBV7-9 with TRBJ2-7; D remains ambiguous. V was cut by 2 bases and J by 0 bases, with 8 bases left in between. Germline-derived CDR1 and CDR2 are SEHNR and FQNEAQ (reference sequence). This CDR3 region has 14 residues.

In its sample, this clone was seen many times. This same CDR3 is encoded by further DNA sequences in the sample. The rearrangement joins TRBV19 to TRBJ1-5, with D tentatively TRBD1 (5 bases). V shed 10 bases and J shed 4 bases, with 11 bases lying between them. CDR1 LNHDA and CDR2 SQIVND come from the germline V gene (reference sequence). The CDR3 extends over 12 amino acids. The CDR3 nucleotides read TGTGCCATTGGGACGGGAAATCAGCCCCAGCATTTT. Residues: CAIGTGNQPQHF.

J is TRBJ1-1 and V is TRBV30, with D hard to call. CDR3 length: 13 residues. V lost 4 bases, J lost 0 bases, and 9 bases lay in between. Germline CDR1 and CDR2: GTSNPN and SVGIG (reference sequence). CDR3 nucleotides: TGTGCCTGGACTATACAGCTGAACACTGAAGCTTTCTTT. Amino acids: CAWTIQLNTEAFF.

This chain connects TRBV4-1 to TRBJ1-2, with D perhaps matching TRBD1 (5 bases). The CDR3 extends over 15 amino acids. Germline CDR1 and CDR2: MGHRA and YSYEKL. V lost 0 bases and J 6 bases, leaving 14 bases between the germline ends. CDR3 amino acids: CASSQEAGYSDGYTF. CDR3 nucleotides: TGCGCCAGCAGCCAAGAGGCAGGGTACAGCGATGGCTACACCTTC.

This clone was seen more than once but under ten times. The rearrangement uses TRBV29-1 and TRBJ2-2; tentatively, D is TRBD1 (5 bases). Germline CDR1 and CDR2: SQVTM and ANQGSEA. The CDR3 covers 12 residues. V was trimmed by 6 bases and J by 3 bases, leaving 8 bases between them. CDR3 sequence: CSVAGYTGELFF. The CDR3 region has the DNA TGCAGCGTGGCAGGGTACACCGGGGAGCTGTTTTTT.

The V call is TRBV21-1, the J call TRBJ1-2; the table's D call, TRBD1, was not checked against the DNA. TRBV21-1 is an annotated pseudogene. CDR3 length equals 15 residues. The CDR3 loop reads CASSRYETGVRGYTF. The CDR3 DNA reads as TGTGCCAGCAGCAGATATGAGACAGGGGTTCGTGGCTACACCTTC.

This chain connects TRBV29-1 to TRBJ2-1, with a weak D call TRBD1 (6 bases). The germline V gene encodes CDR1 SQVTM and CDR2 ANQGSEA. The CDR3 contains 14 residues. The V end lost 0 bases, the J end lost 7 bases, and 13 bases lay between the germline ends. CDR3 loop: CSVEDEGGLNEQFF. CDR3 nucleotides: TGCAGCGTTGAAGATGAAGGGGGTTTAAATGAGCAGTTCTTC.

CDR3 sequence: CASSGRSDEQFF. The CDR3 DNA reads as TGTGCCAGCAGCGGACGATCCGATGAGCAGTTCTTC. The chain uses TRBV11-2 and TRBJ2-1, with D unclear. This CDR3 has 12 amino acids. V lost 5 bases and J lost 8, with 10 bases in between. The V gene's germline CDR1 is SGHAT and CDR2 FQNNGV.

This clone was found a few times. The V gene is TRBV7-9, the J gene TRBJ2-3, with D hard to call. The CDR3 sequence is 16 residues long. Trimming removed 0 bases from V and 0 bases from J, with 10 bases in between. CDR1 is SEHNR, CDR2 FQNEAQ, per germline (reference sequence). This chain's CDR3 is CASSLALSKSTDTQYF. In DNA form, the CDR3 reads TGTGCCAGCAGCTTAGCGTTAAGTAAGAGCACAGATACGCAGTATTTT. The variable domain in full, completed from reference TRBV7-9 and TRBJ2-3, reads DTGVSQNPRHKITKRGQNVTFRCDPISEHNRLYWYRQTLGQGPEFLTYFQNEAQLEKSRLLSDRFSAERPKGSFSTLEIQRTEQGDSAMYLCASSLALSKSTDTQYFGPGTRLTVL.

This clone was recorded only once. DNA for the CDR3: TGTGCCAGCAGCTTAAGAGAATTTAACTATGGCTACACCTTC. The encoded protein is CASSLREFNYGYTF. The chain is built from TRBV7-9 and TRBJ1-2; D remains unclear. Trimming took off 2 bases at V and 1 base at J, with 8 bases between the two ends. This CDR3 contains 14 residues. Germline V CDR1 and CDR2: SEHNR, FQNEAQ (reference sequence).

The V and J genes are TRBV29-1 and TRBJ2-1; TRBD1 or TRBD2 may be the D gene (5 bases each). V shed 4 bases and J shed 10 bases, with 14 bases lying between them. This CDR3 spans 12 amino acids. Germline V gene data show CDR1 as SQVTM and CDR2 as ANQGSEA. In DNA form, the CDR3 reads TGCAGCGTTGGCGCACGGGGCAACGAGCAGTTCTTC. It is translated as CSVGARGNEQFF.

This clone appeared a few times. The gene calls are TRBV7-9 and TRBJ2-2; 10 nucleotides agree with TRBD1. This CDR3 region has 15 residues. J gave up 4 bases and V 5 bases, and 4 bases lay outside the gene matches. Germline lookup yields CDR1 SEHNR and CDR2 FQNEAQ (reference sequence). CDR3 residues: CASSTRDRGTGELFF. DNA of the CDR3: TGTGCCAGCAGCACGCGGGACAGGGGCACCGGGGAGCTGTTTTTT.

The V and J genes are TRBV7-9 and TRBJ1-1; D remains unclear. The V end lost 5 bases, the J end lost 6 bases, and 7 bases lay between the germline ends. The CDR3 runs to 11 residues. Germline V lookup: CDR1 SEHNR, CDR2 FQNEAQ (reference sequence). CDR3 nucleotide sequence: TGTGCCAGCAGCGATGGACCTGAAGCTTTCTTT. It is translated as CASSDGPEAFF.

V usage is TRBV4-1 and J usage is TRBJ1-5; 9 bases align to TRBD1. V lost 4 bases to trimming and J lost 5 bases; unmatched junction nucleotides: 6. Germline V gives CDR1 MGHRA, CDR2 YSYEKL. This CDR3 has 15 amino acids. For the CDR3, the DNA is TGCGCCAGCAGCCGCAGGACAGGGGAGGATCAGCCCCAGCATTTT. It yields the protein CASSRRTGEDQPQHF.

V usage is TRBV4-1 and J usage is TRBJ2-1; D is perhaps TRBD2 (7 bases). With 0 bases removed from V and 10 bases from J, the gap between germline ends came to 10 bases. This CDR3 region has 13 residues. Per the germline V gene, CDR1 is MGHRA and CDR2 is YSYEKL. CDR3 coding DNA: TGCGCCAGCAGCCAAGATAGGGGGGGGGAGCAGTTCTTC. Residues: CASSQDRGGEQFF.

There are a few counts of this clone. The chain links TRBV4-2 to TRBJ1-5; D remains unclear. Germline loops: CDR1 LGHNA, CDR2 YNFKEQ. The CDR3 is 13 amino acids. Trimming took off 4 bases at V and 6 bases at J, with 10 bases between the two ends. CDR3 sequence reads: CASSPSMGQPQHF. The CDR3 nucleotides read TGTGCCAGCAGCCCCTCGATGGGTCAGCCCCAGCATTTT.

In its sample, this clone was seen once. J is TRBJ2-7 and V is TRBV27, with D tentatively TRBD2 (7 bases). The CDR3 sequence is 13 residues long. V lost 10 bases to trimming and J lost 5 bases, with 18 bases between them. CDR1 MNHEY and CDR2 SMNVEV come from the germline V gene (reference sequence). CDR3 protein: CATSSLGGHEQYF. For the CDR3, the DNA is TGTGCCACCTCCTCGTTGGGGGGGCACGAGCAGTACTTC.

This clone came up a few times. The chain recombines TRBV29-1 with TRBJ1-1; TRBD1 is a possible D gene (6 bases). Per the germline V gene, CDR1 is SQVTM and CDR2 is ANQGSEA. Trimming removed 1 base from V and 11 bases from J, with 14 bases in between. The CDR3 extends over 12 amino acids. The CDR3 bases are TGCAGCGTTGAAGGGATAGGGCAGGGGGCTTTCTTT. This gives the protein CSVEGIGQGAFF.